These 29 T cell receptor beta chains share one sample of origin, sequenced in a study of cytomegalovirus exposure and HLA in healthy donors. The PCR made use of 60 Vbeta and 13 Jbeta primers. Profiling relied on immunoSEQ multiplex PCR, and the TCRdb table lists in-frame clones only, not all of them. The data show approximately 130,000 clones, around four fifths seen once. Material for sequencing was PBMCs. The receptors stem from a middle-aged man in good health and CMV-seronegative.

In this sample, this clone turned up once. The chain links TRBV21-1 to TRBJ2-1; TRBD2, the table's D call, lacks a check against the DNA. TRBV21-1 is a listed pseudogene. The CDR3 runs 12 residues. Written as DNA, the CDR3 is TGTGCCAGCAGCAAAGCGGAGGGGGAGCAGTTCTTC. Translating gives CASSKAEGEQFF.

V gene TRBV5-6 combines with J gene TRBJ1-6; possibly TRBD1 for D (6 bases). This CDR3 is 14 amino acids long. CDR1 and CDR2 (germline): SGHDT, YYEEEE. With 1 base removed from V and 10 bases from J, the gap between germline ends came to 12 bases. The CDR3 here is CASSLRTGHSPLHF. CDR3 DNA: TGTGCCAGCAGCTTGCGCACGGGACACTCACCCCTCCACTTT.

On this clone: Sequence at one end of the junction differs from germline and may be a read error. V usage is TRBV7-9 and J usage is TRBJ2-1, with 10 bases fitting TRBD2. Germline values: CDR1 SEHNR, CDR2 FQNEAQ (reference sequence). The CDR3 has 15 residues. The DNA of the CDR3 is TGTGCCAGCAGCCTAGCGGGAGCTGGCTACAATGAGCAGTTCTTC. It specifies CASSLAGAGYNEQFF. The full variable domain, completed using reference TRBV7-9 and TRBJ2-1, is DTGVSQNPRHKITKRGQNVTFRCDPISEHNRLYWYRQTLGQGPEFLTYFQNEAQLEKSRLLSDRFSAERPKGSFSTLEIQRTEQGDSAMYLCASSLAGAGYNEQFFGPGTRLTVL.

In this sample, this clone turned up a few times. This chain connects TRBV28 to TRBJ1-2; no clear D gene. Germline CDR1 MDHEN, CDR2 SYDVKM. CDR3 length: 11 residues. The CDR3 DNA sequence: TGTGTCATCGAGAAGAACTATGGCTACACCTTC. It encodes CVIEKNYGYTF.

The CDR3 region has the DNA TGTGCCAGCAGTGAACGCGAGAGCTATAGCAATCAGCCCCAGCATTTT. Amino acid sequence: CASSERESYSNQPQHF. The chain joins TRBV2 to TRBJ1-5; D not resolved. Germline V gene lookup returns CDR1 SNHLY and CDR2 FYNNEI. This CDR3 is 16 amino acids long. V shed 2 bases and J shed 0 bases, with 11 bases lying between them.

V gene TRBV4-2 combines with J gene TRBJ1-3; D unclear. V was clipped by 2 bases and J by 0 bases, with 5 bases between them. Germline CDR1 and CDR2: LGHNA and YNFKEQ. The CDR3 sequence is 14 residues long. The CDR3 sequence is CASSQIHSGNTIYF. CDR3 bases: TGTGCCAGCAGCCAAATCCACTCTGGAAACACCATATATTTT.

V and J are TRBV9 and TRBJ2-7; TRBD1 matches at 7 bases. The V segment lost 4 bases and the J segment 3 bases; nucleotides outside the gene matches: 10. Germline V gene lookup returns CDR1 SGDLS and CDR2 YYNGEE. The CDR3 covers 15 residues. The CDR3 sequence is CASSPAGSGGYEQYF. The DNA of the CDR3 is TGTGCCAGCAGCCCCGCAGGGTCAGGGGGCTACGAGCAGTACTTC.

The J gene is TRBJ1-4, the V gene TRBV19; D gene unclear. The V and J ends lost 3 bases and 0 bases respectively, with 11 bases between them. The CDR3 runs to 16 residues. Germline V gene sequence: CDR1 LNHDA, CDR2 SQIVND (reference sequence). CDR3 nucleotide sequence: TGTGCCAGTAGTATCCAACAGCCCCCAACTAATGAAAAACTGTTTTTT. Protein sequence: CASSIQQPPTNEKLFF.

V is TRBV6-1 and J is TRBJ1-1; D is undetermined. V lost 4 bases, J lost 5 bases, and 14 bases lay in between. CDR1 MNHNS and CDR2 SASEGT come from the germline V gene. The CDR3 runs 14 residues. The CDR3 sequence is CASSVNWERTEAFF. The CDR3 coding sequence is TGTGCCAGCAGTGTAAACTGGGAGAGGACTGAAGCTTTCTTT.

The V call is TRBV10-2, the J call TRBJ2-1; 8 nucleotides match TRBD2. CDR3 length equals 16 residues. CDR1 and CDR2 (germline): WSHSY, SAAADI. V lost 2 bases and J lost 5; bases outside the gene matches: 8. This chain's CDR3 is CASSEISGGWNNEQFF. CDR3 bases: TGCGCCAGCAGTGAGATCTCGGGAGGGTGGAACAATGAGCAGTTCTTC.

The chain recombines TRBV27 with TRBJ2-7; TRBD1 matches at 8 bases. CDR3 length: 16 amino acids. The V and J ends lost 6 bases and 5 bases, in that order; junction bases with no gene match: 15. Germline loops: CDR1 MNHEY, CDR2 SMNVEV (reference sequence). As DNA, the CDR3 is TGTGCCAGCAGCCCACCAGGACAGGGCTGGAAAAACGAGCAGTACTTC. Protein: CASSPPGQGWKNEQYF.

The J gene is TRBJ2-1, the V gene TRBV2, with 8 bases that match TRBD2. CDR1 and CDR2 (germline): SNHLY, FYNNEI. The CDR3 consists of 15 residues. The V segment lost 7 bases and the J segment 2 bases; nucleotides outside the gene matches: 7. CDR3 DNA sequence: TGTGCCAGCACCCAGACTAGCGCAACCTACAATGAGCAGTTCTTC. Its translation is CASTQTSATYNEQFF. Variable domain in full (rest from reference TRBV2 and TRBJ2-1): EPEVTQTPSHQVTQMGQEVILRCVPISNHLYFYWYRQILGQKVEFLVSFYNNEISEKSEIFDDQFSVERPDGSNFTLKIRSTKLEDSAMYFCASTQTSATYNEQFFGPGTRLTVL.

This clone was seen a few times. CDR3 region: CASSWGRTEAFF. CDR3 DNA: TGTGCCAGCAGTTGGGGGCGGACTGAAGCTTTCTTT. The rearrangement joins TRBV2 to TRBJ1-1; possibly TRBD1 for D (6 bases). V lost 5 bases to trimming and J lost 5 bases, with 9 bases between them. The CDR3 runs to 12 residues. CDR1 and CDR2 (germline): SNHLY, FYNNEI. The full variable domain, rest sourced from reference TRBV2 and TRBJ1-1, is EPEVTQTPSHQVTQMGQEVILRCVPISNHLYFYWYRQILGQKVEFLVSFYNNEISEKSEIFDDQFSVERPDGSNFTLKIRSTKLEDSAMYFCASSWGRTEAFFGQGTRLTVV.

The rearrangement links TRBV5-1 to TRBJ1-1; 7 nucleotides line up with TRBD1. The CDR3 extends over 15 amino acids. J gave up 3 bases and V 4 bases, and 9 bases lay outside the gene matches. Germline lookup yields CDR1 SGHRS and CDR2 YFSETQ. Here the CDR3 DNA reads TGCGCCAGCAGCAGTATGACAGGGCTTTACACTGAAGCTTTCTTT. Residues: CASSSMTGLYTEAFF. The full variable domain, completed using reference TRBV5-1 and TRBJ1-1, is KAGVTQTPRYLIKTRGQQVTLSCSPISGHRSVSWYQQTPGQGLQFLFEYFSETQRNKGNFPGRFSGRQFSNSRSEMNVSTLELGDSALYLCASSSMTGLYTEAFFGQGTRLTVV.

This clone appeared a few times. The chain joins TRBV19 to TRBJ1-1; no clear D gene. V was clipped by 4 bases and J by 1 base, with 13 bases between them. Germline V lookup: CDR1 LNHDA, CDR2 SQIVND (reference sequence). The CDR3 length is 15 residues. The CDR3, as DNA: TGTGCCAGTAGTACTCCGATAGAAGAGAACACTGAAGCTTTCTTT. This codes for CASSTPIEENTEAFF.

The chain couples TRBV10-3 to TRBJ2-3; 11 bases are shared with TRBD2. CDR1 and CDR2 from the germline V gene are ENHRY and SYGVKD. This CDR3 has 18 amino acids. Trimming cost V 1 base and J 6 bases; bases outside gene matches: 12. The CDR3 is CAISEYTSGRGVKDTQYF. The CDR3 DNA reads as TGTGCCATCAGTGAGTACACTAGCGGGAGAGGGGTAAAGGATACGCAGTATTTT.

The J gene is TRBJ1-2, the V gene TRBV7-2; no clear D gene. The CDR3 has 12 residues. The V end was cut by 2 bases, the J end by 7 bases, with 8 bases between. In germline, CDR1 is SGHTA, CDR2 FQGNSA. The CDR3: CASSLYRSGYTF. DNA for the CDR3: TGTGCCAGCAGCTTATACCGGTCTGGCTACACCTTC. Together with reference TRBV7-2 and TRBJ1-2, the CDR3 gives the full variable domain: GAGVSQSPSNKVTEKGKDVELRCDPISGHTALYWYRQSLGQGLEFLIYFQGNSAPDKSGLPSDRFSAERTGGSVSTLTIQRTQQEDSAVYLCASSLYRSGYTFGSGTRLTVV.

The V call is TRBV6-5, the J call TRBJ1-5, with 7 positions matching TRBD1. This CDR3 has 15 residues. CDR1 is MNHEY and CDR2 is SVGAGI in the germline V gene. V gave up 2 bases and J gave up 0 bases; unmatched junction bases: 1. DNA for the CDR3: TGTGCCAGCAGTTACGACAGGGATAGCAATCAGCCCCAGCATTTT. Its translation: CASSYDRDSNQPQHF.

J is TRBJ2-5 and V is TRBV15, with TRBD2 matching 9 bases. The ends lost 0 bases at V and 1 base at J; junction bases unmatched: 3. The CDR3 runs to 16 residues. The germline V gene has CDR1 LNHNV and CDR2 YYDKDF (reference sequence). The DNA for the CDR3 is TGTGCCACCAGCAGAGATGAGCGGGGGGTCCAAGAGACCCAGTACTTC. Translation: CATSRDERGVQETQYF. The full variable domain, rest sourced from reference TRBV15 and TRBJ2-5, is DAMVIQNPRYQVTQFGKPVTLSCSQTLNHNVMYWYQQKSSQAPKLLFHYYDKDFNNEADTPDNFQSRRPNTSFCFLDIRSPGLGDTAMYLCATSRDERGVQETQYFGPGTRLLVL.

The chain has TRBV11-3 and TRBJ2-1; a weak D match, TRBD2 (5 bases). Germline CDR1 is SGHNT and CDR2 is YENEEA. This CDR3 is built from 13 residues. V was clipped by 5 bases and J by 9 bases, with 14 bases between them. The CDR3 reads CASSQIGAGEQFF. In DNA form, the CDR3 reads TGTGCCAGCAGCCAAATCGGCGCGGGTGAGCAGTTCTTC.

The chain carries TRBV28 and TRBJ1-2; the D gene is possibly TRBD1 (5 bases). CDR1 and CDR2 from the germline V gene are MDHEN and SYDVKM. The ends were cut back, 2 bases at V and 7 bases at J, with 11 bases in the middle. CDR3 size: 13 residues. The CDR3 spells CASSLMAGFGYTF. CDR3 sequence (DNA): TGTGCCAGCAGTTTAATGGCAGGGTTTGGCTACACCTTC.

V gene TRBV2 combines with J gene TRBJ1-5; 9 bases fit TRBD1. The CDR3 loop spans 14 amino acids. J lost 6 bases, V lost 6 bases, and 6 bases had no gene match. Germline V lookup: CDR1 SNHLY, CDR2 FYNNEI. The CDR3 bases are TGTGCCAGCAGGGACAGGGGAGGGACTCAGCCCCAGCATTTT. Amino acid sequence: CASRDRGGTQPQHF.

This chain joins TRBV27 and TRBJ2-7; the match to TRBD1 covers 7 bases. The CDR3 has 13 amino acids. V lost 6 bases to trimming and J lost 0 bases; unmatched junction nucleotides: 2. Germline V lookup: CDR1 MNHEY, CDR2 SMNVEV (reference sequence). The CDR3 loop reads CASRGQNSYEQYF. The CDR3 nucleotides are TGTGCCAGCAGGGGACAGAACTCCTACGAGCAGTACTTC.

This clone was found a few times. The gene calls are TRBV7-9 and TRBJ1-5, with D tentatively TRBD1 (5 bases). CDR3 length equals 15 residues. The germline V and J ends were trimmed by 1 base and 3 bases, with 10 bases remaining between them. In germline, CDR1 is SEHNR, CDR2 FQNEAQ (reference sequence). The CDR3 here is CASSLGSGHNQPQHF. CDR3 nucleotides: TGTGCCAGCAGCTTAGGTTCAGGGCACAATCAGCCCCAGCATTTT.

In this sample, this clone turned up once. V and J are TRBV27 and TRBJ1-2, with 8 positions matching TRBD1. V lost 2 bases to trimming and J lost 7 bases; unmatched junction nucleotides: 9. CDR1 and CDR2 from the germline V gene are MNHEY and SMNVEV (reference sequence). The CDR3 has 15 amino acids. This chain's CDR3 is CASSLILDRVGGYTF. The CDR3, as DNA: TGTGCCAGCAGTTTAATTTTGGACAGGGTGGGTGGCTACACCTTC.

CDR3 sequence: CASSPDRGRVYEQYF. CDR3 DNA sequence: TGCGCCAGCAGCCCGGACAGGGGGCGGGTATACGAGCAGTACTTC. V usage is TRBV4-3 and J usage is TRBJ2-7; 11 bases match TRBD1. This CDR3 spans 15 amino acids. The V gene's germline CDR1 is LGHNA and CDR2 YSLEER. Trimming cost V 4 bases and J 4 bases; bases outside gene matches: 6.

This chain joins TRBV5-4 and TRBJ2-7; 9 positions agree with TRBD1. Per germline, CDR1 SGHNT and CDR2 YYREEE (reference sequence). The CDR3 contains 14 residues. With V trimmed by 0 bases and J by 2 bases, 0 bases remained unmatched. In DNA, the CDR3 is TGTGCCAGCAGCTTGGGACAGGGGGCCTACGAGCAGTACTTC. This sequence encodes CASSLGQGAYEQYF.

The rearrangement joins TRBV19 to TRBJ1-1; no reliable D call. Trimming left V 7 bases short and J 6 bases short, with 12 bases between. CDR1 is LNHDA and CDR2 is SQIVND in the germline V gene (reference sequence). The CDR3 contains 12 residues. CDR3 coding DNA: TGTGCCAGTACCTCGAGAAGCTCTGAAGCTTTCTTT. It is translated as CASTSRSSEAFF.

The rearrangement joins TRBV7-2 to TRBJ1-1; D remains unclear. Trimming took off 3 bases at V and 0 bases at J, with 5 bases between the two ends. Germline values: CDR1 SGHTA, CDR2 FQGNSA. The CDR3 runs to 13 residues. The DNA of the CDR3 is TGTGCCAGCAGCTTCCAGGTGAACACTGAAGCTTTCTTT. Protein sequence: CASSFQVNTEAFF.